This TCR beta chain was profiled in a study of Ad26.COV2.S vaccination and SARS-CoV-2 variants. About the research overall: Once or twice, 56 days apart, Ad26.COV2.S was delivered intramuscularly. Study outcomes and limitations: Comparable non-spike TCR breadth was observed in vaccine and placebo recipients. Placebo recipients trailed vaccine recipients in spike-specific TCR breadth. TCR breadth and depth analyses may have underestimated total T cell responses.

V was cut by 8 bases and J by 1 base, with 11 bases left in between. Germline loops: CDR1 SNHLY, CDR2 FYNNEI. CDR3 length: 14 residues. Produced via immunoSEQ multiplex PCR; TCRdb's table is partial and in-frame only. The top ten hold over 1.3% of the sample, which has fewer than 900,000 clones, around 92% seen once. Treatment defined: some 20 received Ad26.COV2.S at low or high dose, single or two shots; five or six received placebo; per-sample allocation not given. Day 63 following the first vaccine or placebo injection was when the samples were taken. With respect to this clone: Its antigen is not identified.

The receptor was derived from a person between 18 and 59 years old who received the Ad26.COV2.S COVID-19 vaccine or a placebo. The starting material was peripheral blood, obtained in a trial of Ad26.COV2.S vaccine versus placebo. The chain recombines TRBV2 with TRBJ2-2, with D uncertain. The CDR3 protein is CASGASQNTGELFF. The CDR3 DNA reads TGTGCCAGCGGTGCGTCCCAGAACACCGGGGAGCTGTTTTTT.